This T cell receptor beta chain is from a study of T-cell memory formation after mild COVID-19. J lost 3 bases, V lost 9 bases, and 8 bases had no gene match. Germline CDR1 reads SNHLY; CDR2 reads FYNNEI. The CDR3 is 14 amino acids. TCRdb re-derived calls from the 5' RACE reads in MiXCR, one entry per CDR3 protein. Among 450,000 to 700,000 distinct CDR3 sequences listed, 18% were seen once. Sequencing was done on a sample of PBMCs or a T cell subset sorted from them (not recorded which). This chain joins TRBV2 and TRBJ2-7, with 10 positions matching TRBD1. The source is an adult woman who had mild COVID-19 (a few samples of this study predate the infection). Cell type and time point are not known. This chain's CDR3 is CASKPGQGSYEQYF. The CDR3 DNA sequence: TGTGCCAGTAAGCCGGGACAGGGGAGCTACGAGCAGTACTTC.